Sequencing of this T cell receptor beta chain was carried out in a study of T cells in Graves' hyperthyroidism and ophthalmopathy. The source material, RNA transcripts, was used to amplify TCR beta CDR3 regions. The study used the HTBI primer set for a first-round RT-PCR of the TCR CDR3. TCRdb reanalysed the multiplex PCR reads using MiXCR and keeps one entry per CDR3 protein. The sample lists roughly 510,000 distinct CDR3 sequences; around 21% were seen once. This clonotype came up many times. The antigen is unknown. Findings of the study overall: Model output signaled ophthalmopathy a median roughly 6.5 months ahead of onset. Ophthalmopathy was told apart from stable hyperthyroidism by a 13 V-J model.

V gave up 8 bases and J gave up 1 base, with 11 bases separating them. The CDR3 covers 13 residues. The germline V gene has CDR1 KGHSH and CDR2 LQKENI. Sequencing input: blood. This sequence was found in a young man with Graves' hyperthyroidism. This sequence joins TRBV18 and TRBJ2-5, with D tentatively TRBD2 (5 bases). CDR3 DNA sequence: TGTGCCAGCAGCCCAGGACTCCAAGAGACCCAGTACTTC. Its translation: CASSPGLQETQYF.